The source of this T cell receptor beta chain is a study of T-cell memory formation after mild COVID-19. On this clonotype itself: Its matching antigen is unknown. The junction differs from germline at one of its ends, possibly a read error.

Overall study results and limits: Researchers could not confirm that second-wave clones peaking on day 37 targeted SARS-CoV-2. Researchers found some responding clones in pre-infection memory, a sign that cross-reactive memory joined.

The authors produced TCR alpha and TCR beta cDNA libraries with sample barcodes and UMIs by 5'RACE using constant-segment primers. TCRdb independently ran MiXCR on the 5' RACE reads; one entry per CDR3 protein. Of 400,000 to 450,000 distinct CDR3 sequences in the sample, over 15% were seen once. This receptor was taken from a man younger than 35 who had mild COVID-19 (a few samples of this study predate the infection). Cell type and time point are not known. Material: PBMCs or a T cell subset sorted from them (not recorded which).

In DNA form, the CDR3 reads TGTGCCTGGAGTGGGACAGGTTGGGATCATCCCCAGCATTTT. It is translated as CAWSGTGWDHPQHF. V gene TRBV30 combines with J gene TRBJ1-5; 7 nucleotides line up with TRBD1. Germline V CDR1 and CDR2: GTSNPN, SVGIG (reference sequence). The CDR3 length is 14 residues.